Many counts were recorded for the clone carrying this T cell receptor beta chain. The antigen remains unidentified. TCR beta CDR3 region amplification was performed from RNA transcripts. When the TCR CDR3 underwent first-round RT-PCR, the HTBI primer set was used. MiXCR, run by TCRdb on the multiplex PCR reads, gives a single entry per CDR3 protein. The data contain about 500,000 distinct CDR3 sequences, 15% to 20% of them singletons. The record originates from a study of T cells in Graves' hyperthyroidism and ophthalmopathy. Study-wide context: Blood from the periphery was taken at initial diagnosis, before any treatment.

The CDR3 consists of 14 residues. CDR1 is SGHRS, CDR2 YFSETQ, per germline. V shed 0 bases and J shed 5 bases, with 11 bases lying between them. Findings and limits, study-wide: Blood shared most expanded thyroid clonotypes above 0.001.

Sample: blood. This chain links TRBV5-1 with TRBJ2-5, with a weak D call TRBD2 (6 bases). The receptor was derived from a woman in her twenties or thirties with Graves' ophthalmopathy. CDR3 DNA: TGCGCCAGCAGCTTGGGGCGGGGACCGGAGACCCAGTACTTC. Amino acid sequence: CASSLGRGPETQYF.